The entry that follows covers one T cell receptor (beta chain) sequence. Its antigen is unknown. This record belongs to a study of cytomegalovirus exposure and HLA in healthy donors. The donors, nominally healthy at sampling, likely had unrecorded immune exposures. The PCR contained 60 Vbeta and 13 Jbeta primers. TCRdb's copy holds only in-frame clones and misses some; the assay was immunoSEQ multiplex PCR. This sample has some 120,000 clones, with approximately 85% found just once. Trimming shortened V by 4 bases and J by 1 base, and 12 bases separated the two germline ends. CDR1 and CDR2 from the germline V gene are KGHSH and LQKENI. There are 15 residues in the CDR3. Notes on the study in general: TCR beta chain V- and J-gene trimming was linked, in a later analysis, to a missense variant in DCLRE1C. It was in a later analysis that TCR association rates were seen to vary by HLA locus, highest for DRB1 and lowest for HLA-C. Analyzed later, most CMV-associated TCR beta chains appeared HLA-restricted.

This chain joins TRBV18 and TRBJ2-3; D is perhaps TRBD2 (6 bases). The sequence derives from a woman aged 25 to 39 in good health and CMV-seropositive. Sequencing was done on a sample of PBMCs. DNA of the CDR3: TGTGCCAGCTCACTCCTCGCTAGCGGCACAGATACGCAGTATTTT. It yields the protein CASSLLASGTDTQYF.